Detailed here is one T cell receptor beta chain. What it binds is not known. The data are from a study of CD8 T cells in Susac syndrome. Study-level background: Within the sequenced Susac syndrome patient group, five or six exhibited active disease and roughly 8 were in remission. Patients with Susac syndrome were, at the time of blood collection, therapy-naive, maintained on corticosteroids, or maintained on intravenous immunoglobulin alone. Whole-study results and caveats: By the study's own acknowledgment, its TCR sequencing and HLA analysis included relatively few individuals.

RNA amounts of about 0.5 to 1 ug underwent reverse transcription with random hexamers. TCRdb re-called the immunoSEQ multiplex PCR reads with MiXCR, one entry per CDR3 protein. Among 71,000 or so distinct CDR3 sequences listed, around 93% were seen once. This clonotype was obtained from a human donor with Susac syndrome. Sequences were obtained from CD4+ T cells from PBMCs.

The CDR3 bases are TGCAGCGTTGACAGGGACACTGAAGCTTTCTTT. This codes for CSVDRDTEAFF. The genes are TRBV29-1 and TRBJ1-1; weak D call: TRBD1 (5 bases). This CDR3 comprises 11 residues. V lost 3 bases and J lost 3, with 5 bases in between. The germline V gene has CDR1 SQVTM and CDR2 ANQGSEA.